Following are 10 T cell receptor beta chains from one sample sequenced in a study of cytomegalovirus exposure and HLA in healthy donors. Repertoires were generated with immunoSEQ multiplex PCR, while TCRdb's copy carries only in-frame clones and drops some. The repertoire has approximately 110,000 clones, about 93% of them found once; the top ten carry approximately 1.2%. Sequencing used PBMCs. The receptors shown here come from a woman between 18 and 29 years old in good health and CMV-seronegative.

This chain links TRBV19 with TRBJ1-3; maybe TRBD1 (5 bases). Germline V gene sequence: CDR1 LNHDA, CDR2 SQIVND (reference sequence). The CDR3 is made up of 11 amino acids. V shed 9 bases and J shed 4 bases, with 7 bases lying between them. CDR3 loop: CASRQGNTIYF. The DNA of the CDR3 is TGTGCCAGCAGACAGGGAAACACCATATATTTT.

The chain is built from TRBV27 and TRBJ2-7, with 9 positions matching TRBD1. This CDR3 has 15 residues. Per the germline V gene, CDR1 is MNHEY and CDR2 is SMNVEV (reference sequence). The ends lost 4 bases at V and 6 bases at J; junction bases unmatched: 10. The CDR3 protein is CASSWGGTGTAEQYF. As DNA, the CDR3 is TGTGCCAGCAGTTGGGGGGGGACAGGGACCGCCGAGCAGTACTTC.

V gene TRBV5-6 combines with J gene TRBJ2-5; TRBD1 agrees at 8 bases. The germline V gene has CDR1 SGHDT and CDR2 YYEEEE. The CDR3 length is 15 residues. Losses at the gene ends were 1 base for V and 4 bases for J; bases not matched to a gene: 6. CDR3: CASSLYQGAGETQYF. CDR3 nucleotide sequence: TGTGCCAGCAGCTTGTACCAGGGGGCTGGAGAGACCCAGTACTTC.

The V gene is TRBV5-5, the J gene TRBJ2-2; D is possibly TRBD2 (6 bases). Deletions cut 4 bases from V and 0 bases from J, with 10 bases between. The CDR3 totals 15 residues. Germline loops: CDR1 SGHKS, CDR2 YYEKEE (reference sequence). The CDR3 reads CASSPGGTNTGELFF. In DNA form, the CDR3 reads TGTGCCAGCAGCCCAGGAGGGACGAACACCGGGGAGCTGTTTTTT.

The rearrangement links TRBV18 to TRBJ2-1; TRBD1 agrees at 8 bases. The germline gives CDR1 KGHSH, CDR2 LQKENI. J lost 4 bases, V lost 5 bases, and 7 bases had no gene match. The CDR3 loop spans 15 amino acids. CDR3 nucleotide sequence: TGTGCCAGCTCAGAGGACAGGGTAATTTACAATGAGCAGTTCTTC. This translates into CASSEDRVIYNEQFF.

The gene calls are TRBV4-2 and TRBJ1-2, with 10 nucleotides matching TRBD1. Germline V gene sequence: CDR1 LGHNA, CDR2 YNFKEQ. Trimming took 0 bases from V and 4 from J; bases not matched to a gene: 2. This CDR3 region has 15 residues. The CDR3 nucleotides read TGTGCCAGCAGCCAAGAAGGGGACAGGGGCTATGGCTACACCTTC. Amino acid sequence: CASSQEGDRGYGYTF.

The chain is built from TRBV5-1 and TRBJ2-2; 8 nucleotides line up with TRBD2. The CDR3 contains 16 residues. Germline V gives CDR1 SGHRS, CDR2 YFSETQ. V trimming: 2 bases; J trimming: 3 bases; junction bases outside the gene matches: 6. The DNA for the CDR3 is TGCGCCAGCAGCTTAAGGGTTAGCGGGGACACCGGGGAGCTGTTTTTT. Translating gives CASSLRVSGDTGELFF.

The count of this clone is one. The chain couples TRBV6-1 to TRBJ2-7, with TRBD1 matching 9 bases. The CDR3 runs to 15 residues. CDR1 is MNHNS and CDR2 is SASEGT in the germline V gene. V lost 1 base, J lost 5 bases, and 6 bases stayed unmatched. In DNA, the CDR3 is TGTGCCAGCAGTGAAGTAGTGGGACAGGGCCACGAGCAGTACTTC. As protein: CASSEVVGQGHEQYF.

The chain recombines TRBV11-2 with TRBJ1-1; D possibly corresponds to TRBD1 (5 bases). There are 17 residues in the CDR3. The V gene's germline CDR1 is SGHAT and CDR2 FQNNGV. V was clipped by 5 bases and J by 0 bases, with 19 bases between them. In DNA form, the CDR3 reads TGTGCCAGCAGCCCTTCGTTCAGGGCTGGTATGAACACTGAAGCTTTCTTT. It translates to CASSPSFRAGMNTEAFF.

V gene TRBV5-6 combines with J gene TRBJ1-3, with a possible D match to TRBD1 (6 bases). The CDR3 runs to 15 residues. Trimming left V 0 bases short and J 0 bases short, with 7 bases between. Germline V gene sequence: CDR1 SGHDT, CDR2 YYEEEE. This CDR3 reads CASSLEGGSGNTIYF. DNA for the CDR3: TGTGCCAGCAGCTTGGAAGGGGGCTCTGGAAACACCATATATTTT.